These 13 T cell receptor beta chains share one sample of origin, sequenced in a study of blood T cell repertoires in COVID-19. Produced via immunoSEQ multiplex PCR; TCRdb's table is partial and in-frame only. The profile covers fewer than 250,000 clones, with approximately 91% appearing a single time and 0.55% to 0.75% taken by the ten largest. Specimen: peripheral blood. The receptors stem from a man aged 35-49 years with acute or convalescent COVID-19.

The rearrangement links TRBV9 to TRBJ2-3; TRBD1 aligns across 7 bases. This CDR3 contains 15 residues. The ends lost 4 bases at V and 3 bases at J; junction bases unmatched: 8. Germline-derived CDR1 and CDR2 are SGDLS and YYNGEE. CDR3 sequence (DNA): TGTGCCAGCAGCTCCCGGACAGGTTCAACAGATACGCAGTATTTT. It codes for CASSSRTGSTDTQYF.

This clone has only one observation. V is TRBV9 and J is TRBJ1-5; maybe TRBD1 (6 bases). CDR1 is SGDLS and CDR2 is YYNGEE in the germline V gene. This CDR3 is 17 amino acids long. V lost 0 bases and J lost 2, with 15 bases in between. The CDR3 protein is CASSVGVGDTGNQPQHF. Here the CDR3 DNA reads TGTGCCAGCAGCGTAGGGGTGGGGGACACCGGCAATCAGCCCCAGCATTTT.

This rearrangement joins TRBV4-1 to TRBJ2-2; possible D gene TRBD2, 7 bases. The CDR3 extends over 16 amino acids. Trimming cost V 0 bases and J 4 bases, with 12 bases left between them. The germline V gene has CDR1 MGHRA and CDR2 YSYEKL. CDR3 in amino acids: CASSQEGGASTGELFF. The DNA of the CDR3 is TGCGCCAGCAGCCAAGAAGGGGGGGCGAGCACCGGGGAGCTGTTTTTT.

V usage is TRBV3-1 (or the pseudogene TRBV3-2) and J usage is TRBJ2-1; D is undetermined. This CDR3 has 12 amino acids. Germline V gene lookup returns CDR1 LGHDT and CDR2 YNNKEL (reference sequence). The V gene lost 5 bases and the J gene lost 10 bases, with 12 bases spanning the gap. The CDR3 DNA sequence: TGTGCCAGCAGCAGCCCATTCAACGAGCAGTTCTTC. This gives the protein CASSSPFNEQFF.

The rearrangement links TRBV10-1 to TRBJ1-5; 12 positions agree with TRBD1. The length of the CDR3 is 15 residues. Germline V lookup: CDR1 WNHNN, CDR2 SYGVQD (reference sequence). The V and J ends lost 2 bases and 6 bases, in that order; junction bases with no gene match: 2. CDR3: CASSEGTGGGQPQHF. In DNA, the CDR3 is TGCGCCAGCAGTGAGGGGACAGGGGGCGGTCAGCCCCAGCATTTT.

This chain connects TRBV29-1 to TRBJ1-2, with TRBD1 matching 8 bases. The germline CDR1 and CDR2 sequences are SQVTM and ANQGSEA. The length of the CDR3 is 13 residues. V was pared by 3 bases and J by 2 bases, with 2 bases of the junction left unmatched. The CDR3 loop is CSVDQGANYGYTF. CDR3 bases: TGCAGCGTTGACCAGGGGGCGAACTATGGCTACACCTTC. The whole variable domain, filled in from reference TRBV29-1 and TRBJ1-2, reads SAVISQKPSRDICQRGTSLTIQCQVDSQVTMMFWYRQQPGQSLTLIATANQGSEATYESGFVIDKFPISRPNLTFSTLTVSNMSPEDSSIYLCSVDQGANYGYTFGSGTRLTVV.

V is TRBV5-1 and J is TRBJ2-7; maybe TRBD1 (6 bases). The V end was cut by 2 bases, the J end by 5 bases, with 8 bases between. This CDR3 spans 12 amino acids. The germline V gene has CDR1 SGHRS and CDR2 YFSETQ. CDR3 in amino acids: CASSLPGDEQYF. The CDR3 DNA reads as TGCGCCAGCAGCTTACCAGGGGACGAGCAGTACTTC.

This clone was detected once. The V gene is TRBV4-3, the J gene TRBJ2-1; tentatively, D is TRBD2 (6 bases). V was pared by 3 bases and J by 0 bases, with 15 bases between. The CDR3 extends over 17 amino acids. Germline lookup yields CDR1 LGHNA and CDR2 YSLEER. The CDR3 region is CASSQSWGVVSYNEQFF. The DNA for the CDR3 is TGCGCCAGCAGCCAGTCCTGGGGGGTTGTCTCCTACAATGAGCAGTTCTTC.

J is TRBJ2-1 and V is TRBV29-1; tentative D call: TRBD1 (6 bases). The CDR3 is made up of 15 amino acids. V gave up 5 bases and J gave up 4 bases, with 18 bases separating them. Germline assignment: CDR1 SQVTM and CDR2 ANQGSEA. CDR3 loop: CSVFRGAGDYNEQFF. The CDR3 coding sequence is TGCAGCGTTTTTCGTGGGGCAGGGGATTACAATGAGCAGTTCTTC.

The chain is built from TRBV5-1 and TRBJ2-7; D ambiguous. The V gene lost 3 bases and the J gene lost 3 bases, with 7 bases spanning the gap. Germline V CDR1 and CDR2: SGHRS, YFSETQ. The CDR3 contains 12 residues. The CDR3 DNA is TGCGCCAGCAGCTCCCCCGGCTACGAGCAGTACTTC. This codes for CASSSPGYEQYF.

As for this clone: Other DNA sequences in the same sample also yield this CDR3. The chain employs TRBV10-3 and TRBJ2-3; D remains ambiguous. The germline gives CDR1 ENHRY, CDR2 SYGVKD. Trimming took 4 bases from V and 1 from J, leaving 6 bases between them. This CDR3 has 13 amino acids. Here the CDR3 DNA reads TGTGCCATCAGTGCCGGAGGCACAGATACGCAGTATTTT. Translated: CAISAGGTDTQYF.

The chain is built from TRBV5-1 and TRBJ2-3, with 10 bases matching TRBD2. V lost 4 bases to trimming and J lost 1 base; unmatched junction nucleotides: 3. This CDR3 is built from 15 residues. CDR1 is SGHRS, CDR2 YFSETQ, per germline. The CDR3 region has the DNA TGCGCCAGCAGCGGAACTAGCGGGGGCACAGATACGCAGTATTTT. Protein sequence: CASSGTSGGTDTQYF. Combining the CDR3 with reference TRBV5-1 and TRBJ2-3 gives the whole variable domain KAGVTQTPRYLIKTRGQQVTLSCSPISGHRSVSWYQQTPGQGLQFLFEYFSETQRNKGNFPGRFSGRQFSNSRSEMNVSTLELGDSALYLCASSGTSGGTDTQYFGPGTRLTVL.

The V and J genes are TRBV28 and TRBJ1-2, with D unclear. The CDR3 sequence is 12 residues long. Germline CDR1 reads MDHEN; CDR2 reads SYDVKM. V was cut by 3 bases and J by 4 bases, with 6 bases left in between. CDR3 protein: CASSFTRYGYTF. The CDR3 DNA reads TGTGCCAGCAGTTTTACACGCTATGGCTACACCTTC.